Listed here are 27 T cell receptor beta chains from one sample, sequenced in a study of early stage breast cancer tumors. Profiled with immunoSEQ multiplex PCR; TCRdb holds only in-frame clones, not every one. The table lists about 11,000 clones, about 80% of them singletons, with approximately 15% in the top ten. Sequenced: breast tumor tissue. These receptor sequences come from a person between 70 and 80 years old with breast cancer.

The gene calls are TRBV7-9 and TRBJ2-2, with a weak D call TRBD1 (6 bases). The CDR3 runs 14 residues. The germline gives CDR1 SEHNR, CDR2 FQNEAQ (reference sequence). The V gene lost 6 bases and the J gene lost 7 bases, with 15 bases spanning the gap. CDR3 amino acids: CASRTDRQGGELFF. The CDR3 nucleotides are TGTGCCAGCAGAACCGACAGGCAGGGCGGGGAGCTGTTTTTT. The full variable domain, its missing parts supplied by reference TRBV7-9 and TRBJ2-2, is DTGVSQNPRHKITKRGQNVTFRCDPISEHNRLYWYRQTLGQGPEFLTYFQNEAQLEKSRLLSDRFSAERPKGSFSTLEIQRTEQGDSAMYLCASRTDRQGGELFFGEGSRLTVL.

The CDR3, as DNA: TGTGCCAGCAGCTTAGCCCCTACAGGGGCTAATCAGCCCCAGCATTTT. Translating gives CASSLAPTGANQPQHF. The chain couples TRBV7-2 to TRBJ1-5, with TRBD1 identical over 7 bases. Trimming took 0 bases from V and 4 from J; bases not matched to a gene: 6. Germline loops: CDR1 SGHTA, CDR2 FQGNSA. The CDR3 contains 16 residues.

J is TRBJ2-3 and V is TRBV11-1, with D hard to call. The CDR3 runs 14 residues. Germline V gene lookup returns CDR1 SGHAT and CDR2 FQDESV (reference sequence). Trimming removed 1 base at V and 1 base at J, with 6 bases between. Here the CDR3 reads CASSLELGTDTQYF. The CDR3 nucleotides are TGTGCCAGCAGCTTAGAACTGGGCACAGATACGCAGTATTTT.

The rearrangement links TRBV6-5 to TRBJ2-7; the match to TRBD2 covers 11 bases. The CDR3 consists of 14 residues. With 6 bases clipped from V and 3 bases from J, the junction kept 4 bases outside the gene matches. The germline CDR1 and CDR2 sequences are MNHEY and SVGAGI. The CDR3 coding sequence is TGTGCCAGCAGAATGACTAGCGGGGTCTACGAGCAGTACTTC. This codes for CASRMTSGVYEQYF.

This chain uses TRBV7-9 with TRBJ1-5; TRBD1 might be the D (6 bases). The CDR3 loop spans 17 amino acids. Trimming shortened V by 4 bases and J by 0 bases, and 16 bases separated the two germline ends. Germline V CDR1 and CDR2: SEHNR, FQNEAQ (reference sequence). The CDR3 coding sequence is TGTGCCAGCAGCTCCGGTTTTGGGACATATAGCAATCAGCCCCAGCATTTT. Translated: CASSSGFGTYSNQPQHF.

CDR3 DNA: TGTGCCTGGGGGACGGGACAGGGGTACAATGAGCAGTTCTTC. Amino acid sequence: CAWGTGQGYNEQFF. V usage is TRBV30 and J usage is TRBJ2-1; 10 nucleotides match TRBD1. The CDR3 consists of 14 residues. After removal of 5 bases from V and 4 bases from J, the junction contained 5 bases not matched to a gene. Germline values: CDR1 GTSNPN, CDR2 SVGIG (reference sequence).

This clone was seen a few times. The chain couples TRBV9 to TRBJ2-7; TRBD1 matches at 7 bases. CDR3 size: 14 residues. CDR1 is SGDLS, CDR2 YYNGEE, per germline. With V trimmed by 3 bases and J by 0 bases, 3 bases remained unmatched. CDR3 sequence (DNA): TGTGCCAGCAGCGCTCGGGACAGCTCCTACGAGCAGTACTTC. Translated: CASSARDSSYEQYF.

In DNA, the CDR3 is TGTGCCAGCAGCGTAGGTCGGGGGGGAAACACCATATATTTT. Its translation: CASSVGRGGNTIYF. The rearrangement uses TRBV9 and TRBJ1-3, with D possibly TRBD1 on 5 matching bases. Germline V gives CDR1 SGDLS, CDR2 YYNGEE. This CDR3 spans 14 amino acids. Trimming took off 0 bases at V and 4 bases at J, with 8 bases between the two ends.

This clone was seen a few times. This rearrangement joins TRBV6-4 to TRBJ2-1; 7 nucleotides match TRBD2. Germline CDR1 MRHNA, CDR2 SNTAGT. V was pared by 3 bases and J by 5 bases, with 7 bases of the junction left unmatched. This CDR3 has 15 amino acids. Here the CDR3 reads CASSERWEGNNEQFF. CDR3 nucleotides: TGTGCCAGCAGTGAGAGGTGGGAGGGAAACAATGAGCAGTTCTTC.

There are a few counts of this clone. The DNA of the CDR3 is TGTGCCAGCAGTTTTGCAGACGAGCAGTACTTC. Amino acid sequence: CASSFADEQYF. The chain employs TRBV28 and TRBJ2-7; no definite D call. The CDR3 spans 11 residues. Per the germline V gene, CDR1 is MDHEN and CDR2 is SYDVKM. The V gene lost 3 bases and the J gene lost 5 bases, with 5 bases spanning the gap.

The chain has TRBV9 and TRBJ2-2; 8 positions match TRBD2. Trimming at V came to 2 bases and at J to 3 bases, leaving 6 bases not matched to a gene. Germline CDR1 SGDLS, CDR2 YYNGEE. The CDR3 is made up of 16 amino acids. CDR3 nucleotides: TGTGCCAGCAGCGTCGGGAGGGGGTGGGACACCGGGGAGCTGTTTTTT. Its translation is CASSVGRGWDTGELFF.

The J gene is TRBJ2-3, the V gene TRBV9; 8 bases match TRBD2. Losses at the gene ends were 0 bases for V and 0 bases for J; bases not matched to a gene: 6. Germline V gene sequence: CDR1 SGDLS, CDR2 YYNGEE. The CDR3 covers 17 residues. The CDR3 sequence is CASSVEAGVASTDTQYF. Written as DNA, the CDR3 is TGTGCCAGCAGCGTAGAAGCGGGGGTTGCTAGCACAGATACGCAGTATTTT.

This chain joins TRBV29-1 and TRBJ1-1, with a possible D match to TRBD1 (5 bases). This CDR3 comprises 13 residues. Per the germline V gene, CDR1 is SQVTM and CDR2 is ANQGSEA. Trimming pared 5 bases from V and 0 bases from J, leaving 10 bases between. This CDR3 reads CSVHRGMNTEAFF. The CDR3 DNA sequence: TGCAGCGTTCATAGGGGCATGAACACTGAAGCTTTCTTT.

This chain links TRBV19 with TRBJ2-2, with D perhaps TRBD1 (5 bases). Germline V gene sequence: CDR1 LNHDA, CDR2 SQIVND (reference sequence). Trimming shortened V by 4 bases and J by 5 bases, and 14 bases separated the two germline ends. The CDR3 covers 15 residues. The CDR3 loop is CASSKGSHTTGELFF. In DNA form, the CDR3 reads TGTGCCAGTAGTAAGGGGTCCCATACGACCGGGGAGCTGTTTTTT.

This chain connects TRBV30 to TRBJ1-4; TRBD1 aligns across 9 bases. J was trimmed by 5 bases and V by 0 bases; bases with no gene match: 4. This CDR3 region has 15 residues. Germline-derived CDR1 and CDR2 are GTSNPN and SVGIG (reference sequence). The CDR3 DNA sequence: TGTGCCTGGAGTGTACGAGGGACAGGGAATGAAAAACTGTTTTTT. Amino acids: CAWSVRGTGNEKLFF.

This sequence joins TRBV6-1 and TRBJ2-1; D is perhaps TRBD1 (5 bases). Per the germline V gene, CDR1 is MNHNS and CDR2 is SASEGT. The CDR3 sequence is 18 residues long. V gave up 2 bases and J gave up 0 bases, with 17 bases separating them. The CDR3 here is CASSEIEQAGSSYNEQFF. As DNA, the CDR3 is TGTGCCAGCAGTGAAATAGAACAGGCCGGAAGCTCCTACAATGAGCAGTTCTTC.

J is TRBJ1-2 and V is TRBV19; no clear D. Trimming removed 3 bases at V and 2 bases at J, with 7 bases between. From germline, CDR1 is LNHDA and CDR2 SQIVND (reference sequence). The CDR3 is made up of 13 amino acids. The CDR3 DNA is TGTGCCAGTAGTATGTCCAGGAACTATGGCTACACCTTC. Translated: CASSMSRNYGYTF.

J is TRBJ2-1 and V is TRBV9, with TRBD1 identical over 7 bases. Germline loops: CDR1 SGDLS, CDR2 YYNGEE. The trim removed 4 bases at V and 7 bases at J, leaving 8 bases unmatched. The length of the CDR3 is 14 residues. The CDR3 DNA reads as TGTGCCAGCAGCCAATGGGAACAGGGGAATGAGCAGTTCTTC. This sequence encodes CASSQWEQGNEQFF.

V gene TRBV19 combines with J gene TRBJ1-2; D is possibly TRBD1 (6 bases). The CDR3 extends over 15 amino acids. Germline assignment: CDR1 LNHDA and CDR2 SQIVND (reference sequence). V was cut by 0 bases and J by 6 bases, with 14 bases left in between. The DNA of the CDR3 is TGTGCCAGTAGTATAGATCCGGGCAGGGGCGATGGCTACACCTTC. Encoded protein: CASSIDPGRGDGYTF.

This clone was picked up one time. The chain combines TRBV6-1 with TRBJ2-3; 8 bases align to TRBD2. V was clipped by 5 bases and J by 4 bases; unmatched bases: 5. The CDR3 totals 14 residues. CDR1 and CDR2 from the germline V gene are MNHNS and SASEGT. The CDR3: CASSPGLEADTQYF. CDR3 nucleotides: TGTGCCAGCAGTCCGGGACTAGAAGCAGATACGCAGTATTTT.

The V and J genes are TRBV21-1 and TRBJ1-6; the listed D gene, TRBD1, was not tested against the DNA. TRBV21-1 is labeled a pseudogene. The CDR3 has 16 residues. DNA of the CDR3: TGTGCCAGCAGCAAATTCCTACCGGGACAGGGTTCACCCCTCCACTTT. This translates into CASSKFLPGQGSPLHF.

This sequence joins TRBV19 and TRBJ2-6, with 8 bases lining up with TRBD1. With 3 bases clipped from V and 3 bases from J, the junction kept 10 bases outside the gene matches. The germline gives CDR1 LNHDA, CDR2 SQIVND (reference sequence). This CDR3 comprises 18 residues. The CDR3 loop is CASSIRTGTIGGANVLTF. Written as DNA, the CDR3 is TGTGCCAGTAGTATTCGGACAGGGACCATCGGTGGGGCCAACGTCCTGACTTTC.

CDR3 loop: CASRSQGQPNEKLFF. CDR3 sequence (DNA): TGTGCCAGCAGATCTCAGGGACAGCCTAATGAAAAACTGTTTTTT. V usage is TRBV7-2 and J usage is TRBJ1-4, with 7 positions matching TRBD1. The germline gives CDR1 SGHTA, CDR2 FQGNSA. V shed 6 bases, J shed 3 bases, and the junction held 7 bases outside the gene matches. The CDR3 runs 15 residues.

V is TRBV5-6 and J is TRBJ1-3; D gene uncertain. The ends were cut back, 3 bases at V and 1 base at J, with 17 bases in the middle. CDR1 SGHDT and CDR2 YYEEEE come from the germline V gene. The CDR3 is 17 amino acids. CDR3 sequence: CASSYAMFLGSGNTIYF. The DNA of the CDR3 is TGTGCCAGCAGCTATGCTATGTTTCTCGGTTCTGGAAACACCATATATTTT.

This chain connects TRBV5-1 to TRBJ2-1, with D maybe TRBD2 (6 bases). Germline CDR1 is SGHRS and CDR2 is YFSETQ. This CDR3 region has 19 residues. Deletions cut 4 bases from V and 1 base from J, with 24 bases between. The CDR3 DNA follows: TGCGCCAGCAGCACACCACTAGCCCCCACCACGCATTCCTACAATGAGCAGTTCTTC. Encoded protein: CASSTPLAPTTHSYNEQFF.

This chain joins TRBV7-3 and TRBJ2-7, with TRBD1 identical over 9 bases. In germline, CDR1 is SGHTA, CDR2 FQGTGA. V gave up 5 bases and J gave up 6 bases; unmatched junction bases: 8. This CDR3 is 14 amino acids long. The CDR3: CASSPPGQGGEQYF. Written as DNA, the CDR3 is TGTGCCAGCAGCCCGCCGGGACAGGGAGGCGAGCAGTACTTC.

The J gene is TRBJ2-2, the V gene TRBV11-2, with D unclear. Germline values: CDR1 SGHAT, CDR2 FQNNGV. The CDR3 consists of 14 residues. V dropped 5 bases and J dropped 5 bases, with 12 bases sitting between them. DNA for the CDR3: TGTGCCAGCAGCCCTTTCTCCGGGACCGGGGAGCTGTTTTTT. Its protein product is CASSPFSGTGELFF.